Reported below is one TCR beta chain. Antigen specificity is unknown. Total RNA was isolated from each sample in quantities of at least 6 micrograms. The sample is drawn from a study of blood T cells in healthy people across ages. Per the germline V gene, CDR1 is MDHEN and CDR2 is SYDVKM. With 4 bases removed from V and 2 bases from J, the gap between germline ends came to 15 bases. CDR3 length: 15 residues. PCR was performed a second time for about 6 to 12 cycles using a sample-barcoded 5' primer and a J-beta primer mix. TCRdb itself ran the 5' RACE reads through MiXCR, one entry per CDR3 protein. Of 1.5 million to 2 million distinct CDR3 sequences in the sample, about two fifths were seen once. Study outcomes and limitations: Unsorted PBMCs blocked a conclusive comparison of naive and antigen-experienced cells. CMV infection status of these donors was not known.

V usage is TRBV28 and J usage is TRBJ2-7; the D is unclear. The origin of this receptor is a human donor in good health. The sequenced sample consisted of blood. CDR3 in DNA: TGTGCCAGCAGTTACTACTCCGACCTTACCTACGAGCAGTACTTC. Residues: CASSYYSDLTYEQYF.